These T cell receptor beta chains were read from a single sample in a study of OX40 agonist ivuxolimab in advanced cancers. TCRdb's table, derived via immunoSEQ multiplex PCR, lists solely in-frame clones and lacks some. The sample has more than 55,000 clones, 90% to 95% seen once. The sample consisted of CD4+ or CD8+ T cells sorted from blood, taken in a trial of the OX40 agonist ivuxolimab. The receptor set was obtained from an adult with an advanced solid tumor such as melanoma, head and neck, liver or kidney cancer. CDR3s include the opening cysteine and the closing phenylalanine or tryptophan. Clone size is not always given. Where it is, it says once, few, many or a class for expanded clones.

v_gene	abundance	j_gene	CDR3aa
TRBV10-3	NA	TRBJ2-7	CAISDLQGRFHEQYF
TRBV6-5	once	TRBJ2-3	CASSWNGETTDTQYF
TRBV27	NA	TRBJ2-7	CASSLAGVMTHEQYF
TRBV11-1	NA	TRBJ2-3	CASQTRDFRTDTQYF
TRBV29-1	few	TRBJ1-1	CSVGFITEAFF
TRBV5-1	NA	TRBJ2-7	CASSPHSLLDYEQYF
TRBV19	NA	TRBJ2-7	CASSQQGWNEQYF
TRBV5-1	NA	TRBJ2-4	CASSLEGFQYF
TRBV19	few	TRBJ2-7	CASSYASGGYEQYF
TRBV27	NA	TRBJ2-2	CASRSFTGELFF
TRBV7-4	NA	TRBJ2-5	CASSLAGGSRVKETQYF
TRBV6-1	NA	TRBJ1-2	CASSEAGGANYGYTF
TRBV10-1	NA	TRBJ1-1	CASRGTGTSNTEAFF
TRBV27	NA	TRBJ2-7	CASSLSGGGEQYF
TRBV2	NA	TRBJ2-7	CASSAPFLSSYEQYF
TRBV6-5	few	TRBJ1-1	CASSYTGYTEAFF
TRBV18	NA	TRBJ2-7	CASSTGQGESYEQYF
TRBV27	NA	TRBJ1-5	CASSSTGVNQPQHF
TRBV7-6	NA	TRBJ1-1	CASSLEAGVLLLTEAFF
TRBV15	NA	TRBJ1-1	CATSPRTNTEAFF
TRBV4-1	NA	TRBJ1-5	CASSQGRGQPQHF
TRBV7-8	NA	TRBJ2-7	CASSLAWVERYTYEQYF
TRBV19	NA	TRBJ1-1	CASSFSGTMNTEAFF
TRBV5-4	NA	TRBJ2-7	CASSLEAGAEQYF
TRBV10-2	NA	TRBJ1-2	CASSETGGGGYTF
TRBV27	NA	TRBJ2-7	CASSFGQSYEQYF
TRBV7-9	NA	TRBJ2-1	CASTAGYEQFF
TRBV27	NA	TRBJ2-2	CASSQNTGELFF
TRBV5-1	NA	TRBJ1-6	CASSLAATGAYNSPLHF
TRBV6-4	NA	TRBJ1-1	CASSVNRNTEAFF
TRBV4-1	NA	TRBJ1-5	CASSPRDDSNQPQHF
TRBV9	NA	TRBJ2-7	CASSVGGAGDEQYF
TRBV7-6	NA	TRBJ2-2	CASSLAVNQGNTGELFF
TRBV4-1	NA	TRBJ1-1	CASSQYAQNTEAFF
TRBV19	NA	TRBJ2-3	CASSIDQGLLTDTQYF
TRBV27	NA	TRBJ2-1	CASSLDRGRYNEQFF
TRBV6-1	NA	TRBJ2-2	CASSGSGLADPSNTGELFF
TRBV5-1	NA	TRBJ2-6	CASSQGQALSGANVLTF
TRBV29-1	NA	TRBJ1-1	CSVDRTGDTEAFF
TRBV4-1	NA	TRBJ2-3	CASSRQGPTSTDTQYF
TRBV6-6	many	TRBJ1-1	CTTQDSKTEAFF
TRBV27	NA	TRBJ1-4	CASSSNPFGYEKLFF
TRBV5-6	NA	TRBJ1-1	CASSLGTGNTEAFF
TRBV4-1	NA	TRBJ2-5	CASSQVMTSGGQETQYF
TRBV4-1	NA	TRBJ2-7	CASRGSSGEQYF
TRBV4-1	NA	NA	CASSQDPDRGLGSYEQYF
TRBV4-1	NA	TRBJ2-3	CASSPTDSVAQYF
TRBV6-1	NA	TRBJ1-5	CASSEAWGRDQPQHF